This passage covers 27 T cell receptor beta chains from one sample sequenced in a study of blood T cell repertoires in COVID-19. Sequenced by immunoSEQ multiplex PCR; TCRdb stores in-frame clones only, minus some. The sample shows around 130,000 clones, approximately 90% of them seen only once. The sample was peripheral blood. Every receptor here comes from a man in his forties with acute or convalescent COVID-19.

In its sample, this clone was seen a few times. At one end, the junction sequence differs from germline, possibly due to a read error. The chain links TRBV7-7 to TRBJ1-5; the match to TRBD1 covers 8 bases. The CDR3 extends over 19 amino acids. Per the germline V gene, CDR1 is SSHAT and CDR2 is FNYEAQ (reference sequence). DNA of the CDR3: TGTGCTAGCAGCTACAGCGCAGGGGGCGCAAAATATAGCAATCAGCCCCAGCATTTT. Its translation is CASSYSAGGAKYSNQPQHF.

The V and J genes are TRBV4-2 and TRBJ2-5; 11 nucleotides agree with TRBD2. With 1 base clipped from V and 3 bases from J, the junction kept 7 bases outside the gene matches. CDR3 size: 17 residues. CDR1 and CDR2 (germline): LGHNA, YNFKEQ. CDR3 protein: CASSQGLTSGTEETQYF. CDR3 DNA sequence: TGTGCCAGCAGCCAAGGCCTGACTAGCGGGACCGAAGAGACCCAGTACTTC.

The V call is TRBV10-2, the J call TRBJ2-3; TRBD1 might be the D (6 bases). Looked up from germline, CDR1 is WSHSY and CDR2 is SAAADI. The CDR3 loop spans 14 amino acids. Trimming took 1 base from V and 2 from J, leaving 7 bases between them. In nucleotides, the CDR3 is TGCGCCAGCAGTGAGTGGGGGCCCACAGATACGCAGTATTTT. It codes for CASSEWGPTDTQYF.

This clone is a singleton in its sample. The rearrangement uses TRBV7-9 and TRBJ1-3; D may be TRBD1 (6 bases). The CDR3 has 17 amino acids. The germline gives CDR1 SEHNR, CDR2 FQNEAQ (reference sequence). The germline V and J ends were trimmed by 1 base and 6 bases, with 19 bases remaining between them. The CDR3 loop reads CASSLVTQGIAENTIYF. The CDR3 DNA follows: TGTGCCAGCAGCTTAGTAACACAGGGTATAGCCGAAAACACCATATATTTT.

This rearrangement joins TRBV12-5 to TRBJ1-1; D unresolved. Looked up from germline, CDR1 is LGHNT and CDR2 is FRNRAP. CDR3 size: 13 residues. The germline V and J ends were trimmed by 5 bases and 3 bases, with 10 bases remaining between them. CDR3 DNA sequence: TGTGCTAGTGGTAGCCCGGGGTACACTGAAGCTTTCTTT. Translating gives CASGSPGYTEAFF.

Details on this clone: The conserved phenylalanine or tryptophan normally closing the CDR3 is absent here, so this likely arose from a read error. No DNA is shown, since the ends of the CDR3 on it are uncertain; the CDR3 is the one TCRdb lists. The chain employs TRBV30 and TRBJ1-1; the table calls TRBD1, which could not be checked here. The germline V gene has CDR1 GTSNPN and CDR2 SVGIG (reference sequence). The CDR3 has 12 residues if both end residues are counted. The CDR3 here is CAWSRIGQAHQS.

This clone was recorded a few times. V is TRBV6-5 and J is TRBJ1-6; 7 nucleotides align to TRBD1. The CDR3 is made up of 13 amino acids. Germline CDR1 and CDR2: MNHEY and SVGAGI. Losses at the gene ends were 6 bases for V and 10 bases for J; bases not matched to a gene: 6. CDR3 nucleotides: TGTGCCAGCAGCCCAGACAGGGACTCACCCCTCCACTTT. Residues: CASSPDRDSPLHF.

The rearrangement links TRBV19 to TRBJ1-1; no reliable D call. Germline CDR1 reads LNHDA; CDR2 reads SQIVND (reference sequence). This CDR3 is built from 12 residues. V lost 7 bases to trimming and J lost 8 bases, with 14 bases between them. CDR3 amino acids: CASKFSEAEAFF. The CDR3, as DNA: TGTGCCAGTAAATTCTCTGAAGCAGAAGCTTTCTTT. The full variable domain, in which reference TRBV19 and TRBJ1-1 provide the parts outside the CDR3, is DGGITQSPKYLFRKEGQNVTLSCEQNLNHDAMYWYRQDPGQGLRLIYYSQIVNDFQKGDIAEGYSVSREKKESFPLTVTSAQKNPTAFYLCASKFSEAEAFFGQGTRLTVV.

This clone was observed a single time. The V gene is TRBV30, the J gene TRBJ2-7; D gene uncertain. CDR1 is GTSNPN and CDR2 is SVGIG in the germline V gene (reference sequence). V lost 6 bases, J lost 0 bases, and 9 bases lay in between. This CDR3 region has 12 residues. CDR3 loop: CACTQSSYEQYF. The DNA of the CDR3 is TGTGCCTGCACTCAAAGCTCCTACGAGCAGTACTTC.

V and J are TRBV19 and TRBJ2-1, with D possibly being TRBD2 (6 bases). This CDR3 region has 13 residues. V was clipped by 6 bases and J by 4 bases, with 10 bases between them. Germline V gene lookup returns CDR1 LNHDA and CDR2 SQIVND (reference sequence). The CDR3 DNA follows: TGTGCCAGTAGGGACGGGGGATACAATGAGCAGTTCTTC. Protein: CASRDGGYNEQFF.

The chain is built from TRBV3-1 (or the pseudogene TRBV3-2) and TRBJ2-3; 15 nucleotides line up with TRBD2. The CDR3 covers 16 residues. CDR1 is LGHDT and CDR2 is YNNKEL in the germline V gene (reference sequence). The V segment lost 4 bases and the J segment 8 bases; nucleotides outside the gene matches: 7. In nucleotides, the CDR3 is TGTGCCAGCAGCCTCCTCGGACTAGCGGGAGGGGGTACGCAGTATTTT. Protein sequence: CASSLLGLAGGGTQYF.

This clone has just a few counts. The CDR3 DNA reads TGTGCCAGCAGTTGGGGGGGGAACACTGAAGCTTTCTTT. Translated, it gives CASSWGGNTEAFF. The genes are TRBV6-1 and TRBJ1-1, with D perhaps matching TRBD1 (5 bases). V was cut by 5 bases and J by 1 base, with 8 bases left in between. The CDR3 runs to 13 residues. Germline V gene lookup returns CDR1 MNHNS and CDR2 SASEGT.

The V and J genes are TRBV29-1 and TRBJ2-5; maybe TRBD2 (5 bases). Trimming cost V 7 bases and J 5 bases, with 20 bases left between them. Germline values: CDR1 SQVTM, CDR2 ANQGSEA. The CDR3 has 14 amino acids. CDR3 coding DNA: TGCAGCGCTGGGCGGGCTGAGGCAGGCGAGACCCAGTACTTC. Translated, it gives CSAGRAEAGETQYF.

The chain carries TRBV6-2 or TRBV6-3 and TRBJ1-6; the D is unclear. CDR1 is MNHEY, CDR2 SVGEGT, per germline. Trimming took 6 bases from V and 10 from J, leaving 16 bases between them. The CDR3 totals 14 residues. In DNA, the CDR3 is TGTGCCAGCAGCCAGGAATGGAAGCGGTCACCCCTCCACTTT. It codes for CASSQEWKRSPLHF.

The chain carries TRBV3-1 (or the pseudogene TRBV3-2) and TRBJ1-3; D gene uncertain. Between the trimmed V and J ends, which lost 4 bases and 2 bases, there was a span of 18 bases. CDR3 length equals 17 residues. Per the germline V gene, CDR1 is LGHDT and CDR2 is YNNKEL (reference sequence). The CDR3 bases are TGTGCCAGCAGCCTCCAAACCGCGGCGGAAACTGGAAACACCATATATTTT. It encodes CASSLQTAAETGNTIYF.

The chain uses TRBV30 and TRBJ2-5; 10 positions agree with TRBD2. The V segment lost 0 bases and the J segment 4 bases; nucleotides outside the gene matches: 5. CDR3 length: 15 residues. CDR1 GTSNPN and CDR2 SVGIG come from the germline V gene (reference sequence). The CDR3 loop reads CAWSVASGSTETQYF. The CDR3 DNA is TGTGCCTGGAGTGTGGCTAGCGGGAGTACAGAGACCCAGTACTTC.

The V call is TRBV4-2, the J call TRBJ2-5; TRBD1 is a possible D gene (5 bases). The germline gives CDR1 LGHNA, CDR2 YNFKEQ. The germline V and J ends were trimmed by 0 bases and 1 base, with 9 bases remaining between them. This CDR3 region has 15 residues. The CDR3 region is CASSQDGASQETQYF. The CDR3 DNA follows: TGTGCCAGCAGCCAAGATGGGGCTAGCCAAGAGACCCAGTACTTC.

V gene TRBV6-5 combines with J gene TRBJ1-4; 10 nucleotides match TRBD1. Looked up from germline, CDR1 is MNHEY and CDR2 is SVGAGI. This CDR3 comprises 13 residues. V gave up 8 bases and J gave up 8 bases; unmatched junction bases: 5. This CDR3 is CASGATGGEKLFF. CDR3 DNA sequence: TGTGCCAGCGGCGCGACAGGGGGCGAAAAACTGTTTTTT.

This chain connects TRBV3-1 (or the pseudogene TRBV3-2) to TRBJ2-7; 7 bases are shared with TRBD2. Germline-derived CDR1 and CDR2 are LGHDT and YNNKEL (reference sequence). Trimming at V came to 0 bases and at J to 5 bases, leaving 7 bases not matched to a gene. This CDR3 contains 15 residues. The CDR3 nucleotides are TGTGCCAGCAGCCAAGATTTTGGAGGGAGGGACGAGCAGTACTTC. As protein: CASSQDFGGRDEQYF.

The chain couples TRBV5-3 to TRBJ1-2; possibly TRBD1 for D (6 bases). TRBV5-3 is marked as an open reading frame, function uncertain. V was shortened by 5 bases and J by 0 bases, with 8 bases between the two germline ends. The CDR3 runs 13 residues. The CDR3 region is CARSSGANYGYTF. CDR3 DNA sequence: TGTGCCAGAAGTTCAGGGGCTAACTATGGCTACACCTTC.

This chain uses TRBV19 with TRBJ1-6; no clear D gene. The germline V gene encodes CDR1 LNHDA and CDR2 SQIVND (reference sequence). The CDR3 totals 13 residues. Trimming cost V 1 base and J 7 bases, with 5 bases left between them. CDR3 in amino acids: CASSIAGNSPLHF. The CDR3 nucleotides read TGTGCCAGTAGTATAGCGGGAAATTCACCCCTCCACTTT.

This clone has a single count. The chain is built from TRBV6-2 or TRBV6-3 and TRBJ1-2; 12 bases are shared with TRBD1. CDR1 is MNHEY, CDR2 SVGEGT, per germline. J lost 6 bases, V lost 6 bases, and 2 bases had no gene match. The CDR3 has 13 amino acids. Written as DNA, the CDR3 is TGTGCCAGCAGCGGGGACAGGGGGCATGGCTACACCTTC. This sequence encodes CASSGDRGHGYTF.

This chain uses TRBV5-5 with TRBJ2-1; tentative D call: TRBD2 (5 bases). V gave up 4 bases and J gave up 0 bases, with 17 bases separating them. This CDR3 region has 17 residues. The germline gives CDR1 SGHKS, CDR2 YYEKEE (reference sequence). The CDR3 bases are TGTGCCAGCAGCCCGGGATTGCGAGATAGCTCCTACAATGAGCAGTTCTTC. This codes for CASSPGLRDSSYNEQFF.

This chain uses TRBV24-1 with TRBJ2-2; tentative D call: TRBD2 (6 bases). The CDR3 extends over 12 amino acids. Germline V gives CDR1 KGHDR, CDR2 SFDVKD. V lost 8 bases and J lost 5, with 8 bases in between. CDR3: CATMEGTGELFF. CDR3 in DNA: TGTGCCACCATGGAGGGAACCGGGGAGCTGTTTTTT.

The chain employs TRBV18 and TRBJ2-3; 8 bases align to TRBD1. This CDR3 has 15 residues. Germline V gene data show CDR1 as KGHSH and CDR2 as LQKENI. J lost 4 bases, V lost 3 bases, and 6 bases had no gene match. Written as DNA, the CDR3 is TGTGCCAGCTCACCCCGGGACAGGTTGGCAGATACGCAGTATTTT. Its translation: CASSPRDRLADTQYF.

CDR3 in amino acids: CASSLAGGLGNTIYF. CDR3 DNA: TGCGCCAGCAGCTTGGCCGGGGGACTTGGAAACACCATATATTTT. The gene calls are TRBV5-1 and TRBJ1-3; D might be TRBD1 (5 bases). Trimming stripped 0 bases from V and 3 bases from J, with 10 bases between. There are 15 residues in the CDR3. CDR1 and CDR2 (germline): SGHRS, YFSETQ. Supplemented by reference TRBV5-1 and TRBJ1-3, the full variable domain reads KAGVTQTPRYLIKTRGQQVTLSCSPISGHRSVSWYQQTPGQGLQFLFEYFSETQRNKGNFPGRFSGRQFSNSRSEMNVSTLELGDSALYLCASSLAGGLGNTIYFGEGSWLTVV.

The chain couples TRBV10-1 to TRBJ2-7; maybe TRBD2 (5 bases). The CDR3 covers 15 residues. Germline V gene sequence: CDR1 WNHNN, CDR2 SYGVQD (reference sequence). Between the trimmed V and J ends, which lost 6 bases and 1 base, there was a span of 16 bases. This CDR3 is CASRGPGGISYEQYF. The DNA of the CDR3 is TGCGCCAGCAGAGGACCAGGAGGAATATCCTACGAGCAGTACTTC.